The TCR beta chain under discussion was sequenced for a study of blood T cell repertoires in COVID-19. Study summary: COVID-19 samples from acute and convalescent phases originated in the United States, Italy and Spain.

Which cohort a participant joined came from the clinical history participants gave. This clone has just one count. The assay was immunoSEQ multiplex PCR, and TCRdb's table has in-frame clones only and misses some. The table has around 340,000 clones, around 86% seen once. J was trimmed by 2 bases and V by 0 bases; bases with no gene match: 1. The CDR3 runs 16 residues. CDR1 is PRHDT and CDR2 is FYEKMQ in the germline V gene (reference sequence). The sequenced sample consisted of PBMCs or T cells enriched from blood (not recorded which). V usage is TRBV13 and J usage is TRBJ2-6; TRBD2 matches at 7 bases. The sequence derives from a woman aged 40 to 50 with acute COVID-19. This CDR3 reads CASSLGSGTGANVLTF. CDR3 coding DNA: TGTGCCAGCAGCTTAGGGAGCGGGACTGGGGCCAACGTCCTGACTTTC.